This record covers a single T cell receptor beta chain. The data stem from a study of cytomegalovirus exposure and HLA in healthy donors. 60 Vbeta and 13 Jbeta primers were used in PCR. The repertoire was sequenced with immunoSEQ multiplex PCR; TCRdb's copy has only in-frame clones and lacks some. The sample shows approximately 190,000 clones, approximately 78% of them seen only once. The CDR3 extends over 15 amino acids. After removal of 4 bases from V and 2 bases from J, the junction contained 2 bases not matched to a gene. Per germline, CDR1 LGHNA and CDR2 YSLEER. V is TRBV4-3 and J is TRBJ1-6, with 7 bases lining up with TRBD1. This sequence originates from a woman aged 50 to 60 in good health and CMV-seropositive. The sequencing sample was made of PBMCs. The CDR3 spells CASSPTGAYNSPLHF. DNA of the CDR3: TGCGCCAGCAGCCCCACAGGGGCCTATAATTCACCCCTCCACTTT.